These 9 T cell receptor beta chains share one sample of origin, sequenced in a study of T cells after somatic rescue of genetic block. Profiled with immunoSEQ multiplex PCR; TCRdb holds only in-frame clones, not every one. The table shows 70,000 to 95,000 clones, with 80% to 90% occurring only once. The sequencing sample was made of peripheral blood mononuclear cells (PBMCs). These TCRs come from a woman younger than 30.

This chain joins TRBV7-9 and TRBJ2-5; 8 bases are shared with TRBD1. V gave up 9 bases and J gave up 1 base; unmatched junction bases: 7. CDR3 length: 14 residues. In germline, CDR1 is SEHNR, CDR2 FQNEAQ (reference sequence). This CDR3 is CASRVGTGQETQYF. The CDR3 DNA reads TGTGCCAGTAGAGTCGGGACAGGCCAAGAGACCCAGTACTTC. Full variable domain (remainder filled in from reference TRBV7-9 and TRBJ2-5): DTGVSQNPRHKITKRGQNVTFRCDPISEHNRLYWYRQTLGQGPEFLTYFQNEAQLEKSRLLSDRFSAERPKGSFSTLEIQRTEQGDSAMYLCASRVGTGQETQYFGPGTRLLVL.

The CDR3: CAWGPRDSNSPLHF. The CDR3 DNA follows: TGTGCCTGGGGGCCCCGGGACAGTAATTCACCCCTCCACTTT. The V call is TRBV30, the J call TRBJ1-6; 7 nucleotides line up with TRBD1. This CDR3 has 14 amino acids. Germline CDR1 GTSNPN, CDR2 SVGIG (reference sequence). Trimming removed 5 bases from V and 6 bases from J; junction bases left unmatched: 7.

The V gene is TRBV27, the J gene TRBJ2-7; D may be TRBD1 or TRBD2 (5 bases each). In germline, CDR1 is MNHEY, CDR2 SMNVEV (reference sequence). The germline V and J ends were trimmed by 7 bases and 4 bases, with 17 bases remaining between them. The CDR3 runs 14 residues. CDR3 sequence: CASNEGPGPYEQYF. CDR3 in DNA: TGTGCCAGCAACGAAGGACCGGGACCTTACGAGCAGTACTTC.

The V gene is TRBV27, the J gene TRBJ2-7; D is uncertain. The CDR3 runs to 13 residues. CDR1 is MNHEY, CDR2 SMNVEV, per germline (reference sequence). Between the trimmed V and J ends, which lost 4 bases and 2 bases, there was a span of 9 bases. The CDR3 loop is CASSSSVPYEQYF. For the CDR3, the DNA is TGTGCCAGCAGTTCATCGGTGCCCTACGAGCAGTACTTC.

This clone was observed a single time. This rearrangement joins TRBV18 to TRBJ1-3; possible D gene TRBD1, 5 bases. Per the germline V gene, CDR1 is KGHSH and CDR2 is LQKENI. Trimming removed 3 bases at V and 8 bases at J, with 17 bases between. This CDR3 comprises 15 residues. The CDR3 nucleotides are TGTGCCAGCTCACCGTCCGGGACCCCGGTTGACACCATATATTTT. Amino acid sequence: CASSPSGTPVDTIYF.

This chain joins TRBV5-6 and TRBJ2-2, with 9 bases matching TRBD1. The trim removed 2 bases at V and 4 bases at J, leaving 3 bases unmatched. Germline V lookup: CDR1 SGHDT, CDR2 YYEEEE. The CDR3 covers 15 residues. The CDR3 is CASSFGGQGTGELFF. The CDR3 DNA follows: TGTGCCAGCAGCTTTGGGGGACAGGGCACCGGGGAGCTGTTTTTT.

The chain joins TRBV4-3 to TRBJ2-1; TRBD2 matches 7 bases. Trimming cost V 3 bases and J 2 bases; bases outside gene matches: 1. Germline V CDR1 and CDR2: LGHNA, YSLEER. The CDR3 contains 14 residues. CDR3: CASSQAGAYNEQFF. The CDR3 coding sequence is TGCGCCAGCAGCCAGGCGGGAGCCTACAATGAGCAGTTCTTC.

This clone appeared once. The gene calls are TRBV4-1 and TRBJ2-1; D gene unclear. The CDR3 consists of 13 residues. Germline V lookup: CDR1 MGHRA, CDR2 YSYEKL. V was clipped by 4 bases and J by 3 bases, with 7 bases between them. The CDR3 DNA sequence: TGCGCCAGCAGCCTCCGCGGCTACAATGAGCAGTTCTTC. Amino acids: CASSLRGYNEQFF.

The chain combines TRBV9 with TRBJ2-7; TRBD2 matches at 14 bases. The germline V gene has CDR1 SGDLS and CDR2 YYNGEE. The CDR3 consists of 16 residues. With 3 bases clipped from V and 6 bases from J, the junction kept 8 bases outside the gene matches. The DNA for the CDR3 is TGTGCCAGCAGCGGCGCCGGGACTAGCGGGAGTTCCGAGCAGTACTTC. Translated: CASSGAGTSGSSEQYF.